This T cell receptor (beta chain) was sequenced in a study of cytomegalovirus exposure and HLA in healthy donors. General observations from the study: According to the study, some 160 TCR beta chains were cytomegalovirus-associated.

This PCR relied on a set of 60 Vbeta primers and 13 Jbeta primers. Clones were read by immunoSEQ multiplex PCR, and TCRdb kept only the in-frame ones, dropping some. The table records 120,000 or so clones, less than 85% of them present only once. Trimming stripped 6 bases from V and 5 bases from J, with 11 bases between. The CDR3 contains 12 residues. Germline CDR1 reads KGHSH; CDR2 reads LQKENI. This clone was found a few times. Its antigen is not known. The gene calls are TRBV18 and TRBJ2-7, with D tentatively TRBD2 (5 bases). This receptor was obtained from a male donor in good health and CMV-seronegative. The sample consisted of PBMCs. CDR3 region: CASSPAGDEQYF. CDR3 bases: TGTGCCAGCTCCCCAGCCGGGGACGAGCAGTACTTC.